The 28 T cell receptor beta chains in this list originate from one sample, sequenced in a study of CD8+ T cells in alopecia areata. RNA extraction was followed by reverse transcription into cDNA, which acted as the sequencing template. The data were produced by immunoSEQ multiplex PCR, yet TCRdb's version contains in-frame clones alone and is incomplete. The profile shows about 94,000 clones, about 71% of them singletons. Regarding treatment: oral pan-JAK inhibitor, 5-10 mg twice daily. The source material was CD8+ T cells sorted from blood, sampled between weeks 44 and 45, from a patient treated with tofacitinib. Source of these receptors: a human donor with alopecia areata.

This sequence joins TRBV5-1 and TRBJ2-7; D gene ambiguous. The CDR3 runs 12 residues. Trimming removed 2 bases at V and 3 bases at J, with 6 bases between. Looked up from germline, CDR1 is SGHRS and CDR2 is YFSETQ. The DNA for the CDR3 is TGCGCCAGCAGCTTTGGCGACTACGAGCAGTACTTC. Translated, it gives CASSFGDYEQYF.

The chain carries TRBV30 and TRBJ1-1; tentative D call: TRBD1 (6 bases). The V end was cut by 7 bases, the J end by 4 bases, with 16 bases between. The germline gives CDR1 GTSNPN, CDR2 SVGIG (reference sequence). The CDR3 length is 13 residues. In nucleotides, the CDR3 is TGTGCCTCGTTACAGGGACGGGGCACTGAAGCTTTCTTT. Protein sequence: CASLQGRGTEAFF.

This clone was detected only once. The chain couples TRBV13 to TRBJ2-6, with D possibly being TRBD2 (5 bases). CDR3 size: 16 residues. The germline CDR1 and CDR2 sequences are PRHDT and FYEKMQ (reference sequence). The V gene lost 2 bases and the J gene lost 0 bases, with 8 bases spanning the gap. The CDR3 spells CASSLLGSSGANVLTF. The CDR3 DNA follows: TGTGCCAGCAGCTTATTAGGGAGCTCTGGGGCCAACGTCCTGACTTTC.

This clone showed up just a few times. The chain carries TRBV14 and TRBJ2-7; D unresolved. Germline lookup yields CDR1 SGHDN and CDR2 FVKESK. V was shortened by 4 bases and J by 2 bases, with 15 bases between the two germline ends. The CDR3 is 15 amino acids. The CDR3 sequence: CASSPREALTYEQYF. CDR3 DNA sequence: TGTGCCAGCAGCCCCCGAGAAGCTCTTACCTACGAGCAGTACTTC.

This clone came up a few times. The genes are TRBV9 and TRBJ1-2; 8 bases are shared with TRBD1. The CDR3 sequence is 17 residues long. Trimming removed 4 bases from V and 4 bases from J; junction bases left unmatched: 15. Germline V CDR1 and CDR2: SGDLS, YYNGEE. The DNA for the CDR3 is TGTGCCAGCAGCCCACGGACAGGGACTTCAGAACGCTATGGCTACACCTTC. Amino acid sequence: CASSPRTGTSERYGYTF. Variable domain in full (rest from reference TRBV9 and TRBJ1-2): DSGVTQTPKHLITATGQRVTLRCSPRSGDLSVYWYQQSLDQGLQFLIQYYNGEERAKGNILERFSAQQFPDLHSELNLSSLELGDSALYFCASSPRTGTSERYGYTFGSGTRLTVV.

The chain is built from TRBV27 and TRBJ2-1, with D possibly TRBD2 on 9 matching bases. The germline V and J ends were trimmed by 8 bases and 10 bases, with 15 bases remaining between them. The CDR3 is 12 amino acids. The germline V gene has CDR1 MNHEY and CDR2 SMNVEV (reference sequence). In DNA, the CDR3 is TGTGCCAGCCTAGCGGGGACAGGCGAGCAGTTCTTC. It specifies CASLAGTGEQFF.

This clone was observed a single time. The chain joins TRBV4-3 to TRBJ2-1, with TRBD2 as a possible D gene (6 bases). This CDR3 region has 16 residues. The germline V and J ends were trimmed by 0 bases and 2 bases, with 11 bases remaining between them. CDR1 LGHNA and CDR2 YSLEER come from the germline V gene. Written as DNA, the CDR3 is TGCGCCAGCAGCCAAGATGGTACGGGGGCCTACAATGAGCAGTTCTTC. It is translated as CASSQDGTGAYNEQFF.

This clone was seen only a few times. The gene calls are TRBV25-1 and TRBJ2-7; possible D gene TRBD1, 6 bases. CDR3 length: 12 residues. Trimming left V 2 bases short and J 4 bases short, with 6 bases between. Germline V lookup: CDR1 MGHDK, CDR2 SYGVNS. CDR3 loop: CASSEQGYEQYF. The CDR3 nucleotides read TGTGCCAGCAGTGAACAGGGGTACGAGCAGTACTTC.

V and J are TRBV4-1 and TRBJ2-3; the D is unclear. V lost 3 bases, J lost 2 bases, and 15 bases lay in between. The V gene's germline CDR1 is MGHRA and CDR2 YSYEKL. The CDR3 totals 16 residues. CDR3: CASSHLRVGSTDTQYF. In nucleotides, the CDR3 is TGCGCCAGCAGCCATCTCCGGGTAGGATCCACAGATACGCAGTATTTT.

The chain links TRBV29-1 to TRBJ2-7, with TRBD2 identical over 7 bases. CDR3 length: 16 amino acids. Germline trimming cut 5 bases from V and 3 bases from J; bases unmatched to any gene: 16. Germline values: CDR1 SQVTM, CDR2 ANQGSEA. CDR3 DNA sequence: TGCAGCGTTAACTTCTTGGTCGGGGGGACTTACTACGAGCAGTACTTC. It encodes CSVNFLVGGTYYEQYF.

The table lists this clone with a few counts. In DNA form, the CDR3 reads TGCGCCAGCAGCAGGGGGAGTGAGCAGTACTTC. Its translation: CASSRGSEQYF. The rearrangement joins TRBV4-1 to TRBJ2-7, with D perhaps TRBD1 (6 bases). The CDR3 extends over 11 amino acids. V was clipped by 5 bases and J by 7 bases, with 9 bases between them. From germline, CDR1 is MGHRA and CDR2 YSYEKL.

There are a few counts of this clone. The J gene is TRBJ2-3, the V gene TRBV14; D gene ambiguous. Germline values: CDR1 SGHDN, CDR2 FVKESK. Trimming stripped 0 bases from V and 6 bases from J, with 7 bases between. This CDR3 comprises 13 residues. The CDR3, as DNA: TGTGCCAGCAGCCAAGATTGGACGGATACGCAGTATTTT. It translates to CASSQDWTDTQYF.

The chain carries TRBV29-1 and TRBJ1-1, with a tentative D call TRBD1 (5 bases). This CDR3 has 15 amino acids. V was pared by 6 bases and J by 5 bases, with 22 bases between. Looked up from germline, CDR1 is SQVTM and CDR2 is ANQGSEA. The CDR3 loop is CSVVEEGRLGTEAFF. The CDR3, as DNA: TGCAGCGTGGTCGAGGAGGGGCGGCTTGGGACTGAAGCTTTCTTT.

This chain joins TRBV29-1 and TRBJ1-2, with 9 bases matching TRBD1. Germline V CDR1 and CDR2: SQVTM, ANQGSEA. The CDR3 loop spans 13 amino acids. With 1 base clipped from V and 4 bases from J, the junction kept 1 base outside the gene matches. The chain's CDR3 is CSVEGGQGYGYTF. Written as DNA, the CDR3 is TGCAGCGTTGAAGGGGGACAGGGCTATGGCTACACCTTC.

The chain has TRBV19 and TRBJ2-1; 9 bases map to TRBD2. Germline CDR1 reads LNHDA; CDR2 reads SQIVND (reference sequence). J was trimmed by 6 bases and V by 5 bases; bases with no gene match: 5. The CDR3 loop spans 14 amino acids. The CDR3 spells CASSPGLALNEQFF. For the CDR3, the DNA is TGTGCCAGTAGTCCGGGACTAGCTCTCAATGAGCAGTTCTTC. Full variable domain (rest looked up from reference TRBV19 and TRBJ2-1): DGGITQSPKYLFRKEGQNVTLSCEQNLNHDAMYWYRQDPGQGLRLIYYSQIVNDFQKGDIAEGYSVSREKKESFPLTVTSAQKNPTAFYLCASSPGLALNEQFFGPGTRLTVL.

This clone was counted between two and nine times. The chain has TRBV9 and TRBJ2-1; TRBD1 is a possible D gene (6 bases). Looked up from germline, CDR1 is SGDLS and CDR2 is YYNGEE. With 0 bases removed from V and 8 bases from J, the gap between germline ends came to 9 bases. The CDR3 consists of 13 residues. In nucleotides, the CDR3 is TGTGCCAGCAGCGTAGGGGCAGGGGATGAGCAGTTCTTC. This encodes CASSVGAGDEQFF.

This clone was observed a few times. The CDR3 loop reads CSVEGEDSVEAFF. In nucleotides, the CDR3 is TGCAGCGTTGAAGGGGAGGACAGCGTTGAAGCTTTCTTT. The rearrangement links TRBV29-1 to TRBJ1-1; TRBD1 might be the D (6 bases). This CDR3 has 13 residues. CDR1 is SQVTM, CDR2 ANQGSEA, per germline. V lost 1 base, J lost 7 bases, and 13 bases lay in between.

The CDR3 protein is CASSVNGPNYPELFF. The CDR3 DNA is TGTGCCAGCAGCGTAAACGGCCCCAACTACCCGGAGCTGTTTTTT. The chain employs TRBV7-2 and TRBJ2-2; no reliable D call. Germline V CDR1 and CDR2: SGHTA, FQGNSA. Trimming left V 5 bases short and J 10 bases short, with 20 bases between. This CDR3 is 15 amino acids long.

The chain joins TRBV6-6 to TRBJ2-3, with 8 positions matching TRBD2. The CDR3 is 11 residues long. CDR1 and CDR2 (germline): MNHNY, SVGAGI (reference sequence). Unmatched junction bases numbered 5, after V lost 8 bases and J lost 10 bases. CDR3 bases: TGTGCCAGCTCTTATAGCGGGGCGCAGTATTTT. This encodes CASSYSGAQYF.

This clone has only a few counts. The chain is built from TRBV30 and TRBJ2-7, with 9 positions matching TRBD1. The CDR3 sequence is 13 residues long. From germline, CDR1 is GTSNPN and CDR2 SVGIG (reference sequence). With 2 bases clipped from V and 5 bases from J, the junction kept 4 bases outside the gene matches. The CDR3 DNA is TGTGCCTGGAGTACAGGGGGCATAGACGAGCAGTACTTC. Protein: CAWSTGGIDEQYF.

This rearrangement joins TRBV19 to TRBJ2-1; 8 bases align to TRBD2. V lost 3 bases to trimming and J lost 6 bases; unmatched junction nucleotides: 7. This CDR3 comprises 15 residues. Germline V gene sequence: CDR1 LNHDA, CDR2 SQIVND (reference sequence). The CDR3 is CASSMAGGRGNEQFF. The CDR3 nucleotides read TGTGCCAGTAGTATGGCGGGGGGCCGCGGCAATGAGCAGTTCTTC.

The J gene is TRBJ2-3, the V gene TRBV7-6, with TRBD1 identical over 9 bases. Germline trimming cut 5 bases from V and 2 bases from J; bases unmatched to any gene: 5. Germline assignment: CDR1 SGHVS and CDR2 FNYEAQ. The CDR3 length is 15 residues. CDR3 amino acids: CASSPRDRDTDTQYF. The CDR3 region has the DNA TGTGCCAGCAGCCCCCGGGACAGGGACACAGATACGCAGTATTTT.

The gene calls are TRBV11-2 and TRBJ1-5; unclear D gene. Germline values: CDR1 SGHAT, CDR2 FQNNGV. V gave up 5 bases and J gave up 1 base, with 6 bases separating them. The CDR3 sequence is 13 residues long. The CDR3 DNA reads TGTGCCAGCAGCCTCCAAAGCAATCAGCCCCAGCATTTT. It codes for CASSLQSNQPQHF. Full variable domain (missing parts from reference TRBV11-2 and TRBJ1-5): EAGVAQSPRYKIIEKRQSVAFWCNPISGHATLYWYQQILGQGPKLLIQFQNNGVVDDSQLPKDRFSAERLKGVDSTLKIQPAKLEDSAVYLCASSLQSNQPQHFGDGTRLSIL.

The V call is TRBV4-1, the J call TRBJ1-5; D is possibly TRBD1 (6 bases). The V and J ends lost 0 bases and 7 bases respectively, with 10 bases between them. Germline CDR1 MGHRA, CDR2 YSYEKL. CDR3 length: 14 residues. This CDR3 is CASSQDRGGQPQHF. CDR3 in DNA: TGCGCCAGCAGCCAAGACAGGGGTGGACAGCCCCAGCATTTT.

The J gene is TRBJ1-3, the V gene TRBV6-1; a possible D gene is TRBD1 (5 bases). Looked up from germline, CDR1 is MNHNS and CDR2 is SASEGT. With 7 bases removed from V and 2 bases from J, the gap between germline ends came to 15 bases. This CDR3 comprises 15 residues. This CDR3 reads CASNTGPSPGNTIYF. DNA for the CDR3: TGTGCCAGCAATACGGGACCGAGCCCTGGAAACACCATATATTTT.

V and J are TRBV6-6 and TRBJ2-7; D is undetermined. CDR1 and CDR2 from the germline V gene are MNHNY and SVGAGI (reference sequence). This CDR3 is built from 12 residues. Trimming removed 5 bases from V and 3 bases from J, with 8 bases in between. The CDR3 nucleotides are TGTGCCAGCAGTGCTAGGTTCTACGAGCAGTACTTC. Its translation: CASSARFYEQYF.

The gene calls are TRBV10-3 and TRBJ1-2; weak D call: TRBD1 (5 bases). The V gene lost 7 bases and the J gene lost 5 bases, with 11 bases spanning the gap. Germline CDR1 and CDR2: ENHRY and SYGVKD. The length of the CDR3 is 12 residues. The CDR3 DNA is TGTGCCATCACCGACTCAGGGTATGGCTACACCTTC. Protein: CAITDSGYGYTF.

The V and J genes are TRBV5-6 and TRBJ2-1; D is undetermined. Germline CDR1 reads SGHDT; CDR2 reads YYEEEE. V lost 0 bases and J 6 bases, leaving 4 bases between the germline ends. This CDR3 is 12 amino acids long. The CDR3 DNA follows: TGTGCCAGCAGCTTGGCCCGCAATGAGCAGTTCTTC. It translates to CASSLARNEQFF.